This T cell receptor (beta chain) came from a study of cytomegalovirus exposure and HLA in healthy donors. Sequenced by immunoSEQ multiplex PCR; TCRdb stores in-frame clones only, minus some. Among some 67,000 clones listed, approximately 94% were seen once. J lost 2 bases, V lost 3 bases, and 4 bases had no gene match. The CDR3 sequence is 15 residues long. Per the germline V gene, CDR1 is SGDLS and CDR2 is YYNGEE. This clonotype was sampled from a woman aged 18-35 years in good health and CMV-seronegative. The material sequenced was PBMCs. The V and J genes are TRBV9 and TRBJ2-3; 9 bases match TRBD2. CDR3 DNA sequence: TGTGCCAGCAGCGGGAGCGGGGGGTACACAGATACGCAGTATTTT. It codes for CASSGSGGYTDTQYF. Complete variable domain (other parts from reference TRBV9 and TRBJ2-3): DSGVTQTPKHLITATGQRVTLRCSPRSGDLSVYWYQQSLDQGLQFLIQYYNGEERAKGNILERFSAQQFPDLHSELNLSSLELGDSALYFCASSGSGGYTDTQYFGPGTRLTVL.